One sample yielded the 24 T cell receptor beta chains listed below, sequenced in a study of blood T cell repertoires in COVID-19 (TCRdb year 2020). Library construction relied on the immunoSEQ multiplex PCR assay. Drawn from immuneACCESS, this table holds only the in-frame rearrangements with V and J called that TCRdb kept. Clones are partly lost; checked studies trace under half to an unresolved V gene and leave the rest unexplained. In this sample the table shows about 180,000 clones, roughly 84% of which occur a single time. The top ten hold 13% to 15% of the sample. Sequencing input: peripheral blood. The origin of the receptors is a man in his late teens or twenties with active or convalescent COVID-19.

The genes are TRBV18 and TRBJ2-5; D gene uncertain. The CDR3 consists of 11 residues. Germline-derived CDR1 and CDR2 are KGHSH and LQKENI. The V gene lost 6 bases and the J gene lost 1 base, with 3 bases spanning the gap. This CDR3 reads CASSRQETQYF. The CDR3 coding sequence is TGTGCCAGCTCCCGCCAAGAGACCCAGTACTTC.

This clone has just a few counts. The rearrangement uses TRBV6-1 and TRBJ1-3; no firm D call. The CDR3 extends over 13 amino acids. The V gene lost 2 bases and the J gene lost 4 bases, with 6 bases spanning the gap. The V gene's germline CDR1 is MNHNS and CDR2 SASEGT. The CDR3 DNA sequence: TGTGCCAGCAGTGAATTTTCGGGAAACACCATATATTTT. This sequence encodes CASSEFSGNTIYF.

This sequence joins TRBV5-5 and TRBJ1-1; 7 bases fit TRBD1. Germline assignment: CDR1 SGHKS and CDR2 YYEKEE (reference sequence). This CDR3 comprises 13 residues. V lost 1 base, J lost 3 bases, and 0 bases stayed unmatched. CDR3 sequence (DNA): TGTGCCAGCAGCTTGACAGGGGACACTGAAGCTTTCTTT. Residues: CASSLTGDTEAFF.

The J gene is TRBJ2-7, the V gene TRBV6-2 or TRBV6-3, with D maybe TRBD1 (6 bases). The CDR3 consists of 15 residues. V lost 5 bases, J lost 0 bases, and 14 bases lay in between. Germline CDR1 is MNHEY and CDR2 is SVGEGT. CDR3 sequence: CASSLRGSSSYEQYF. The CDR3 DNA sequence: TGTGCCAGCAGTCTCAGGGGTTCTAGCTCCTACGAGCAGTACTTC.

This sequence joins TRBV19 and TRBJ1-1, with D unclear. CDR3 length equals 11 residues. V was clipped by 7 bases and J by 1 base, with 4 bases between them. Germline V lookup: CDR1 LNHDA, CDR2 SQIVND (reference sequence). DNA of the CDR3: TGTGCCAGTACGAGGAACACTGAAGCTTTCTTT. It encodes CASTRNTEAFF. Based on the CDR3 plus reference TRBV19 and TRBJ1-1, the full variable domain is DGGITQSPKYLFRKEGQNVTLSCEQNLNHDAMYWYRQDPGQGLRLIYYSQIVNDFQKGDIAEGYSVSREKKESFPLTVTSAQKNPTAFYLCASTRNTEAFFGQGTRLTVV.

The V call is TRBV18, the J call TRBJ2-5, with 7 bases lining up with TRBD1. The CDR3 sequence is 13 residues long. The germline V gene has CDR1 KGHSH and CDR2 LQKENI. Trimming cost V 5 bases and J 4 bases; bases outside gene matches: 4. The CDR3 reads CASSTGVGETQYF. DNA for the CDR3: TGTGCCAGCTCAACAGGGGTTGGAGAGACCCAGTACTTC.

The chain combines TRBV5-5 with TRBJ1-2, with D maybe TRBD1 (5 bases). The length of the CDR3 is 14 residues. V lost 0 bases and J lost 4, with 10 bases in between. CDR1 is SGHKS, CDR2 YYEKEE, per germline (reference sequence). The CDR3 sequence: CASSLVAGSYGYTF. The DNA of the CDR3 is TGTGCCAGCAGCTTGGTTGCAGGGTCCTATGGCTACACCTTC.

This rearrangement joins TRBV14 to TRBJ2-5, with TRBD2 matching 12 bases. The germline CDR1 and CDR2 sequences are SGHDN and FVKESK. J lost 5 bases, V lost 5 bases, and 6 bases had no gene match. The CDR3 contains 15 residues. CDR3 in DNA: TGTGCCAGCAGCGCCAGACTAGCGGGAGTCGAGACCCAGTACTTC. It yields the protein CASSARLAGVETQYF.

CDR3 nucleotides: TGTGCCAGCCTACCGGGACAGGGATCCTACGAGCAGTACTTC. This encodes CASLPGQGSYEQYF. The chain carries TRBV2 and TRBJ2-7, with 9 bases that match TRBD1. Germline V gene data show CDR1 as SNHLY and CDR2 as FYNNEI. Trimming removed 8 bases from V and 1 base from J; junction bases left unmatched: 6. CDR3 length: 14 residues.

With respect to this clone: The sample carries other DNA sequences with the same CDR3. The chain joins TRBV6-5 to TRBJ2-1, with 7 bases matching TRBD2. The J segment lost 0 bases and the V segment lost 7 bases, leaving 3 bases of the junction unmatched. Looked up from germline, CDR1 is MNHEY and CDR2 is SVGAGI. The CDR3 extends over 14 amino acids. The CDR3 region has the DNA TGTGCCAGCAATGGCGGGAGCTCCTACAATGAGCAGTTCTTC. Amino acid sequence: CASNGGSSYNEQFF.

The gene calls are TRBV7-6 and TRBJ2-4, with TRBD1 identical over 11 bases. CDR1 and CDR2 from the germline V gene are SGHVS and FNYEAQ. V shed 1 base and J 8 bases; nucleotides not matched to a gene: 4. The CDR3 is 15 residues long. The CDR3, as DNA: TGTGCCAGCAGCTTAGGTGGGACAGGGGGTCACATTCAGTACTTC. Encoded protein: CASSLGGTGGHIQYF. Full variable domain (outside the CDR3, taken from reference TRBV7-6 and TRBJ2-4): GAGVSQSPRYKVTKRGQDVALRCDPISGHVSLYWYRQALGQGPEFLTYFNYEAQQDKSGLPNDRFSAERPEGSISTLTIQRTEQRDSAMYRCASSLGGTGGHIQYFGAGTRLSVL.

The V call is TRBV18, the J call TRBJ2-7, with 7 nucleotides matching TRBD1. The CDR3 runs to 11 residues. Germline V gene lookup returns CDR1 KGHSH and CDR2 LQKENI. V lost 3 bases, J lost 7 bases, and 0 bases stayed unmatched. For the CDR3, the DNA is TGTGCCAGCTCACCGGACAGGGAGCAGTACTTC. Its translation is CASSPDREQYF.

The chain has TRBV5-1 and TRBJ2-3, with 10 bases matching TRBD2. V gave up 0 bases and J gave up 2 bases; unmatched junction bases: 3. There are 16 residues in the CDR3. Germline V gives CDR1 SGHRS, CDR2 YFSETQ. This chain's CDR3 is CASSLALAGATDTQYF. The CDR3 coding sequence is TGCGCCAGCAGCTTGGCCCTAGCGGGGGCCACAGATACGCAGTATTTT.

The genes are TRBV5-1 and TRBJ2-5; TRBD1 agrees at 8 bases. V lost 4 bases, J lost 5 bases, and 7 bases stayed unmatched. The CDR3 has 14 amino acids. Per germline, CDR1 SGHRS and CDR2 YFSETQ. This CDR3 reads CASSPTGALETQYF. In DNA, the CDR3 is TGCGCCAGCAGCCCGACAGGGGCCCTGGAGACCCAGTACTTC. Full variable domain (outside the CDR3, taken from reference TRBV5-1 and TRBJ2-5): KAGVTQTPRYLIKTRGQQVTLSCSPISGHRSVSWYQQTPGQGLQFLFEYFSETQRNKGNFPGRFSGRQFSNSRSEMNVSTLELGDSALYLCASSPTGALETQYFGPGTRLLVL.

The rearrangement joins TRBV5-1 to TRBJ2-2, with 11 bases identical to TRBD1. This CDR3 has 16 amino acids. Germline loops: CDR1 SGHRS, CDR2 YFSETQ. The trim removed 2 bases at V and 4 bases at J, leaving 4 bases unmatched. The CDR3 reads CASSLSGTGGTGELFF. DNA for the CDR3: TGCGCCAGCAGCTTATCCGGGACAGGGGGCACCGGGGAGCTGTTTTTT.

CDR3 loop: CASSSGGGRSNEKLFF. The CDR3 bases are TGCGCCAGCAGCTCCGGCGGGGGGCGGTCTAATGAAAAACTGTTTTTT. The V call is TRBV5-1, the J call TRBJ1-4, with D tentatively TRBD1 (6 bases). The V and J ends lost 3 bases and 3 bases respectively, with 15 bases between them. Looked up from germline, CDR1 is SGHRS and CDR2 is YFSETQ. This CDR3 is built from 16 residues.

A remark on this clone: Given a far larger clone just one base away, this is likely a sequencing read error. The gene calls are TRBV7-3 and TRBJ2-7; 10 bases are a match to TRBD1. The CDR3 covers 15 residues. Germline V gene lookup returns CDR1 SGHTA and CDR2 FQGTGA. V lost 3 bases and J lost 2; bases outside the gene matches: 4. This chain's CDR3 is CASSFTGTGAYEQYF. CDR3 nucleotides: TGTGCCAGCAGCTTTACCGGGACAGGGGCCTACGAGCAGTACTTC.

The genes are TRBV14 and TRBJ1-6; D is unclear. This CDR3 is 13 amino acids long. Per germline, CDR1 SGHDN and CDR2 FVKESK. V gave up 5 bases and J gave up 9 bases, with 11 bases separating them. The CDR3 loop reads CASSSNFPSPLHF. DNA for the CDR3: TGTGCCAGCAGCTCCAATTTCCCTTCACCCCTCCACTTT.

The chain has TRBV2 and TRBJ1-6; 10 nucleotides agree with TRBD1. The CDR3 sequence is 21 residues long. Trimming took 5 bases from V and 1 from J; bases not matched to a gene: 17. CDR1 and CDR2 (germline): SNHLY, FYNNEI. The DNA for the CDR3 is TGTGCCAGCAGTCCTCTCCGGTTGGACAGGGGGATTGTGTCCTATAATTCACCCCTCCACTTT. This codes for CASSPLRLDRGIVSYNSPLHF.

The genes are TRBV3-1 (or the pseudogene TRBV3-2) and TRBJ1-1, with TRBD1 matching 9 bases. J gave up 0 bases and V 4 bases, and 3 bases lay outside the gene matches. CDR1 and CDR2 (germline): LGHDT, YNNKEL (reference sequence). The CDR3 is 15 amino acids. The CDR3 DNA reads as TGTGCCAGCAGCCCCTGGGACAGGGTGAACACTGAAGCTTTCTTT. It encodes CASSPWDRVNTEAFF.

The gene calls are TRBV14 and TRBJ2-1, with 9 bases identical to TRBD1. Germline CDR1 is SGHDN and CDR2 is FVKESK. V was clipped by 1 base and J by 0 bases; unmatched bases: 7. CDR3 length equals 18 residues. CDR3 amino acids: CASSQVPKTGGSYNEQFF. CDR3 in DNA: TGTGCCAGCAGCCAAGTCCCCAAGACAGGGGGCTCCTACAATGAGCAGTTCTTC.

The chain employs TRBV7-3 and TRBJ2-7, with 7 bases fitting TRBD1. The CDR3 loop spans 18 amino acids. Germline V CDR1 and CDR2: SGHTA, FQGTGA. V lost 1 base to trimming and J lost 3 bases; unmatched junction nucleotides: 15. The CDR3 is CASSLNGAGGNVRYEQYF. CDR3 bases: TGTGCCAGCAGCTTAAATGGGGCAGGGGGTAACGTTCGCTACGAGCAGTACTTC.

V is TRBV7-2 and J is TRBJ2-2, with TRBD2 as a possible D gene (5 bases). V lost 1 base to trimming and J lost 2 bases, with 8 bases between them. The CDR3 loop spans 15 amino acids. Germline V gene data show CDR1 as SGHTA and CDR2 as FQGNSA. The CDR3 sequence is CASSLGRANTGELFF. DNA for the CDR3: TGTGCCAGCAGCTTAGGGCGGGCAAACACCGGGGAGCTGTTTTTT.

This chain joins TRBV28 and TRBJ2-1; 7 bases align to TRBD2. This CDR3 comprises 12 residues. V dropped 10 bases and J dropped 15; count of bases not matched to a gene: 15. Germline V gene data show CDR1 as MDHEN and CDR2 as SYDVKM. The CDR3 spells CATLGGGASVFF. The CDR3 DNA reads as TGTGCCACCCTGGGGGGAGGGGCCTCTGTGTTCTTC.